The 24 T cell receptor beta chains listed next were all sequenced from one sample in a study of OX40 agonist ivuxolimab in advanced cancers. Measured with immunoSEQ multiplex PCR; TCRdb has only the in-frame clones, and not every one. The sample consists of 90,000 to 120,000 clones, approximately 89% of them appearing once. The sample was CD4+ or CD8+ T cells sorted from blood, taken in a trial of the OX40 agonist ivuxolimab. These receptors all come from an adult with an advanced solid tumor such as melanoma, head and neck, liver or kidney cancer.

In this sample, this clone turned up once. V and J are TRBV4-1 and TRBJ1-5; 8 bases are a match to TRBD1. The V segment lost 1 base and the J segment 1 base; nucleotides outside the gene matches: 6. The V gene's germline CDR1 is MGHRA and CDR2 YSYEKL. The CDR3 length is 17 residues. This chain's CDR3 is CASSQAPGQGSNQPQHF. CDR3 nucleotide sequence: TGCGCCAGCAGCCAAGCCCCAGGACAGGGAAGCAATCAGCCCCAGCATTTT.

This chain connects TRBV11-3 to TRBJ2-1, with a weak D call TRBD1 (5 bases). The germline CDR1 and CDR2 sequences are SGHNT and YENEEA. The CDR3 is made up of 14 amino acids. The V gene lost 2 bases and the J gene lost 8 bases, with 13 bases spanning the gap. For the CDR3, the DNA is TGTGCCAGCAGCTTAAGGTGGCAGGGTCATGAGCAGTTCTTC. This codes for CASSLRWQGHEQFF.

The chain recombines TRBV18 with TRBJ1-2; TRBD1 agrees at 10 bases. The V segment lost 3 bases and the J segment 3 bases; nucleotides outside the gene matches: 4. Germline-derived CDR1 and CDR2 are KGHSH and LQKENI. The CDR3 is 15 amino acids. CDR3 protein: CASSPRQGADYGYTF. DNA for the CDR3: TGTGCCAGCTCACCCCGACAGGGGGCGGACTATGGCTACACCTTC.

Comments on this clone: The same CDR3 is also encoded by other DNA sequences in this sample. The chain has TRBV9 and TRBJ2-1; TRBD2 agrees at 10 bases. This CDR3 comprises 16 residues. Germline CDR1 and CDR2: SGDLS and YYNGEE. The V and J ends lost 0 bases and 2 bases, in that order; junction bases with no gene match: 2. CDR3 nucleotides: TGTGCCAGCAGCGTAGGCACTAGCGGGACCTACAATGAGCAGTTCTTC. It translates to CASSVGTSGTYNEQFF.

This rearrangement joins TRBV10-1 to TRBJ2-1; 10 positions agree with TRBD2. CDR1 and CDR2 from the germline V gene are WNHNN and SYGVQD (reference sequence). Losses at the gene ends were 0 bases for V and 5 bases for J; bases not matched to a gene: 4. CDR3 length equals 16 residues. The CDR3 DNA follows: TGCGCCAGCAGTGAGTCGCGGCTAGCGGGAGACAATGAGCAGTTCTTC. The encoded protein is CASSESRLAGDNEQFF.

J is TRBJ2-7 and V is TRBV29-1, with TRBD1 matching 8 bases. This CDR3 spans 14 amino acids. Losses at the gene ends were 0 bases for V and 4 bases for J; bases not matched to a gene: 5. Germline V CDR1 and CDR2: SQVTM, ANQGSEA. The CDR3 DNA follows: TGCAGCGTTGAAGACCGACAGGGGAATTACGAGCAGTACTTC. Translation: CSVEDRQGNYEQYF.

The V and J genes are TRBV5-1 and TRBJ2-3, with 11 bases that match TRBD2. The CDR3 consists of 19 residues. The germline V gene has CDR1 SGHRS and CDR2 YFSETQ. V shed 0 bases, J shed 6 bases, and the junction held 15 bases outside the gene matches. CDR3 in DNA: TGCGCCAGCAGCTTGGGACTAGCGGGGACCTCGAGGGGCCGGGATACGCAGTATTTT. It is translated as CASSLGLAGTSRGRDTQYF.

The chain carries TRBV4-1 and TRBJ2-1, with 10 bases matching TRBD2. The CDR3 totals 15 residues. Germline V gene lookup returns CDR1 MGHRA and CDR2 YSYEKL. V shed 3 bases, J shed 10 bases, and the junction held 9 bases outside the gene matches. CDR3 coding DNA: TGCGCCAGCAGCCAGGTGACATCTAGCGGGAGAGAGCAGTTCTTC. Its protein product is CASSQVTSSGREQFF.

This chain joins TRBV11-2 and TRBJ2-3; D gene unclear. The CDR3 length is 13 residues. CDR1 is SGHAT, CDR2 FQNNGV, per germline. The V end lost 4 bases, the J end lost 3 bases, and 8 bases lay between the germline ends. CDR3 sequence reads: CASSSLMTDTQYF. In DNA form, the CDR3 reads TGTGCCAGCAGCTCCCTCATGACAGATACGCAGTATTTT.

Regarding this clone: The junction and the germline gene differ at one end; a read error may be behind it. This sequence joins TRBV7-7 and TRBJ2-7, with TRBD2 identical over 9 bases. Germline lookup yields CDR1 SSHAT and CDR2 FNYEAQ (reference sequence). The length of the CDR3 is 14 residues. In DNA form, the CDR3 reads TGTGCTAGCAGCCCGACTAGCGGATCCTACGAGCAGTACTTC. Translation gives CASSPTSGSYEQYF. The variable domain in full, with the rest retrieved from reference TRBV7-7 and TRBJ2-7, is GAGVSQSPRYKVTKRGQDVTLRCDPISSHATLYWYQQALGQGPEFLTYFNYEAQPDKSGLPSDRFSAERPEGSISTLTIQRTEQRDSAMYRCASSPTSGSYEQYFGPGTRLTVT.

The rearrangement uses TRBV6-1 and TRBJ1-2, with D hard to call. Trimming shortened V by 3 bases and J by 3 bases, and 5 bases separated the two germline ends. CDR3 length: 12 residues. Germline CDR1 MNHNS, CDR2 SASEGT. CDR3 residues: CASSDGYYGYTF. CDR3 coding DNA: TGTGCCAGCAGTGACGGATACTATGGCTACACCTTC.

The rearrangement joins TRBV12-5 to TRBJ2-5; no reliable D call. The V gene lost 2 bases and the J gene lost 5 bases, with 12 bases spanning the gap. Germline V CDR1 and CDR2: LGHNT, FRNRAP. The CDR3 covers 14 residues. The chain's CDR3 is CASGLSRVGETQYF. The CDR3 DNA reads TGTGCTAGTGGTTTGTCTCGGGTCGGGGAGACCCAGTACTTC.

This chain uses TRBV29-1 with TRBJ1-1; D is uncertain. The CDR3 sequence is 13 residues long. Trimming cost V 1 base and J 5 bases, with 11 bases left between them. Germline loops: CDR1 SQVTM, CDR2 ANQGSEA. The DNA for the CDR3 is TGCAGCGTTGAAGGCCGTCCGGGGACTGAAGCTTTCTTT. This translates into CSVEGRPGTEAFF.

This sequence joins TRBV7-2 and TRBJ2-2; TRBD1 matches at 10 bases. The J segment lost 7 bases and the V segment lost 5 bases, leaving 4 bases of the junction unmatched. Germline V lookup: CDR1 SGHTA, CDR2 FQGNSA. The CDR3 length is 14 residues. The CDR3, as DNA: TGTGCCAGCAGCCGAGGGACAGGGGTCGGGGAGCTGTTTTTT. Translated, it gives CASSRGTGVGELFF.

V gene TRBV27 combines with J gene TRBJ1-5; D is unclear. Trimming took off 5 bases at V and 6 bases at J, with 17 bases between the two ends. This CDR3 has 15 residues. Per the germline V gene, CDR1 is MNHEY and CDR2 is SMNVEV (reference sequence). This CDR3 reads CASSLRARSSQPQHF. The CDR3 bases are TGTGCCAGCAGTCTAAGGGCACGGTCTAGTCAGCCCCAGCATTTT.

The rearrangement uses TRBV4-3 and TRBJ2-5; D gene unclear. The CDR3 is 14 residues long. The germline V and J ends were trimmed by 1 base and 7 bases, with 13 bases remaining between them. Germline V gene data show CDR1 as LGHNA and CDR2 as YSLEER. CDR3 in amino acids: CASSQGSLAGTQYF. In DNA, the CDR3 is TGCGCCAGCAGCCAAGGGAGCTTAGCAGGGACCCAGTACTTC.

The rearrangement joins TRBV7-8 to TRBJ2-7, with 8 bases aligning to TRBD2. With V trimmed by 7 bases and J by 5 bases, 7 bases remained unmatched. The CDR3 spans 13 residues. CDR1 is SGHVS, CDR2 FQNEAQ, per germline. CDR3 protein: CASTFSGSNEQYF. CDR3 coding DNA: TGTGCCAGCACTTTCAGCGGGAGCAACGAGCAGTACTTC.

The chain combines TRBV18 with TRBJ2-1, with TRBD2 matching 9 bases. Germline loops: CDR1 KGHSH, CDR2 LQKENI. Losses at the gene ends were 5 bases for V and 8 bases for J; bases not matched to a gene: 10. This CDR3 region has 15 residues. The CDR3 DNA is TGTGCCAGCTCAGCCATAGCGGGAGTGGTCCATGAGCAGTTCTTC. This sequence encodes CASSAIAGVVHEQFF.

This chain joins TRBV9 and TRBJ1-2, with D uncertain. This CDR3 contains 13 residues. Deletions cut 0 bases from V and 4 bases from J, with 7 bases between. Germline V gene data show CDR1 as SGDLS and CDR2 as YYNGEE. The CDR3 bases are TGTGCCAGCAGCGTAGCTGCAGGCTATGGCTACACCTTC. As protein: CASSVAAGYGYTF.

The rearrangement joins TRBV18 to TRBJ1-5; TRBD1 agrees at 7 bases. J was trimmed by 6 bases and V by 3 bases; bases with no gene match: 5. The CDR3 totals 14 residues. CDR1 is KGHSH and CDR2 is LQKENI in the germline V gene. The chain's CDR3 is CASSPTGMIQPQHF. The CDR3 bases are TGTGCCAGCTCACCGACAGGGATGATTCAGCCCCAGCATTTT.

The chain combines TRBV7-2 with TRBJ1-2; 7 bases are a match to TRBD1. With 0 bases clipped from V and 3 bases from J, the junction kept 1 base outside the gene matches. Per germline, CDR1 SGHTA and CDR2 FQGNSA. The length of the CDR3 is 14 residues. The CDR3 DNA is TGTGCCAGCAGCTTAGCCGGGACAGACTATGGCTACACCTTC. This sequence encodes CASSLAGTDYGYTF.

The V call is TRBV5-1, the J call TRBJ2-5, with a tentative D call TRBD2 (6 bases). The CDR3 spans 15 residues. Trimming left V 7 bases short and J 3 bases short, with 19 bases between. Germline CDR1 SGHRS, CDR2 YFSETQ. CDR3 nucleotide sequence: TGCGCCAGCTCCAGAGCGGGCCCTCCAAAAGAGACCCAGTACTTC. It yields the protein CASSRAGPPKETQYF. Together with reference TRBV5-1 and TRBJ2-5, the CDR3 gives the full variable domain: KAGVTQTPRYLIKTRGQQVTLSCSPISGHRSVSWYQQTPGQGLQFLFEYFSETQRNKGNFPGRFSGRQFSNSRSEMNVSTLELGDSALYLCASSRAGPPKETQYFGPGTRLLVL.

The chain is built from TRBV11-2 and TRBJ1-1, with D unresolved. Trimming stripped 1 base from V and 4 bases from J, with 13 bases between. The CDR3 covers 15 residues. Per germline, CDR1 SGHAT and CDR2 FQNNGV. The CDR3 nucleotides read TGTGCCAGCAGCTTAGTCACGGGCGGGAGCACTGAAGCTTTCTTT. It yields the protein CASSLVTGGSTEAFF.

The V call is TRBV11-2, the J call TRBJ1-1; 9 nucleotides match TRBD1. CDR3 size: 14 residues. After removal of 3 bases from V and 8 bases from J, the junction contained 7 bases not matched to a gene. Germline V gene lookup returns CDR1 SGHAT and CDR2 FQNNGV. CDR3 sequence reads: CASSFNRGQAEAFF. In DNA form, the CDR3 reads TGTGCCAGCAGCTTTAACAGGGGGCAGGCGGAAGCTTTCTTT.